This record concerns one TCR beta chain sequence. Its antigen remains unknown. The sample comes from a study of T cell responses to AZD1222 COVID-19 vaccine. Notes on the study in general: Variant regions that are unmutated are reportedly the target of nearly half of spike-specific TCRs. Females made up more of the donors, who were largely white British, and clonal diversity may have come out too low.

Generated by immunoSEQ multiplex PCR, the TCRdb table keeps only in-frame clones and is missing some. The data show 150,000 to 200,000 clones, over 85% seen once. There are 14 residues in the CDR3. Germline-derived CDR1 and CDR2 are LNHDA and SQIVND (reference sequence). Trimming took 3 bases from V and 5 from J, leaving 10 bases between them. Here the sequenced sample was peripheral blood, taken 28 days after the second dose of the MenACWY control vaccine. The TCR comes from an adult who received the MenACWY meningococcal vaccine as a control. The chain joins TRBV19 to TRBJ2-2; a weak D match, TRBD1 (6 bases). The CDR3 region has the DNA TGTGCCAGTAGTATCAACAGGGCAACCGGGGAGCTGTTTTTT. Protein product: CASSINRATGELFF.